The 2 T cell receptor beta chains presented below share a single source sample, sequenced in a study of OX40 agonist ivuxolimab in advanced cancers. Assay: immunoSEQ multiplex PCR; the TCRdb copy retains only in-frame clones and omits some. The profile shows 70,000 or so clones, about nine tenths of them singletons. Here the sequenced sample was CD4+ or CD8+ T cells sorted from blood, taken in a trial of the OX40 agonist ivuxolimab. The receptors originated from an adult with an advanced solid tumor such as melanoma, head and neck, liver or kidney cancer.

The count of this clone is one. This chain uses TRBV6-5 with TRBJ1-6, with unresolved D. CDR1 is MNHEY and CDR2 is SVGAGI in the germline V gene. V lost 10 bases and J 0 bases, leaving 10 bases between the germline ends. CDR3 length: 14 residues. CDR3 in amino acids: CATTSRSYNSPLHF. The CDR3 DNA follows: TGTGCCACCACGTCCCGCTCCTATAATTCACCCCTCCACTTT.

With regard to this clone: The junction and the germline gene differ at one end; a read error may be behind it. V usage is TRBV29-1 and J usage is TRBJ1-2; 7 positions match TRBD1. Germline CDR1 SQVTM, CDR2 ANQGSEA. This CDR3 contains 8 residues. The CDR3 DNA sequence: TGCAGCGCCCCCGGGACAGATTTC. Its translation is CSAPGTDF.